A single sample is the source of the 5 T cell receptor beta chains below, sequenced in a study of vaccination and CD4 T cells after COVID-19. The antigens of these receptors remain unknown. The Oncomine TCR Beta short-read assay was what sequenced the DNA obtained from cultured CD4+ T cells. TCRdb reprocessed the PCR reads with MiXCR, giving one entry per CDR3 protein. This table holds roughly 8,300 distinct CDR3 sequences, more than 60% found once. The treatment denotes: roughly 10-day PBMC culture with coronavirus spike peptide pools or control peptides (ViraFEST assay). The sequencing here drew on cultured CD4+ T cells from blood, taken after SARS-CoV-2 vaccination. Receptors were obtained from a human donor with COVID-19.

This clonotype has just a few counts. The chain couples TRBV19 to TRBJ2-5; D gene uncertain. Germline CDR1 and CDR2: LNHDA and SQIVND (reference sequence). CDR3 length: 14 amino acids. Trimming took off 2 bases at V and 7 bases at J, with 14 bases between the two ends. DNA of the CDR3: TGTGCCAGTAGTATATTGGCAGGCTCGGGGACCCAGTACTTC. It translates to CASSILAGSGTQYF.

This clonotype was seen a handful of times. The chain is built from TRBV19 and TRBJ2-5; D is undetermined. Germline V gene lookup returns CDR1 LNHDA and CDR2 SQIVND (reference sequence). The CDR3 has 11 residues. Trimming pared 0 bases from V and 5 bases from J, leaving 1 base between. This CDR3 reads CASSIDETQYF. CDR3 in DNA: TGTGCCAGTAGTATAGATGAGACCCAGTACTTC. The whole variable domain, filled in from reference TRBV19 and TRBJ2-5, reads DGGITQSPKYLFRKEGQNVTLSCEQNLNHDAMYWYRQDPGQGLRLIYYSQIVNDFQKGDIAEGYSVSREKKESFPLTVTSAQKNPTAFYLCASSIDETQYFGPGTRLLVL.

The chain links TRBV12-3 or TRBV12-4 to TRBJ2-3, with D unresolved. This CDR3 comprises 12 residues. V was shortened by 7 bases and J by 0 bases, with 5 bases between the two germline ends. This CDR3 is CASTPSTDTQYF. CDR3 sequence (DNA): TGTGCCAGCACCCCTAGCACAGATACGCAGTATTTT.

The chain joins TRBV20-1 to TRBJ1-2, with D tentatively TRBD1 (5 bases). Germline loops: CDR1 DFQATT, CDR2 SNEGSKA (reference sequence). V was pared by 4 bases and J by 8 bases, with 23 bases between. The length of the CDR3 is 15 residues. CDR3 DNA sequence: TGCAGTGCTAAGGATCCTGGGGGTGGGCATGGAGGCTACACCTTC. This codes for CSAKDPGGGHGGYTF.

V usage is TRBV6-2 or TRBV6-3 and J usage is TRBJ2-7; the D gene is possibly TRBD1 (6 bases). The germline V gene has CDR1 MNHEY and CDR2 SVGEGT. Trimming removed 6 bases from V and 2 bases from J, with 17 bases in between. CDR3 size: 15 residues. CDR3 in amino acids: CASRPRTAVTYEQYF. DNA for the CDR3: TGTGCCAGCAGGCCCCGGACAGCCGTTACCTACGAGCAGTACTTC.